These 6 T cell receptor beta chains came from one sample sequenced in a study of tissue T cells after allogeneic stem cell transplantation. TCRdb's table, derived via immunoSEQ multiplex PCR, lists solely in-frame clones and lacks some. The profile shows roughly 20,000 clones, 69% of them singletons. Specimen: blood. Receptor source: a female BALB/c mouse in good health. The mouse strain carries the MHC haplotype H2-d.

This clone has just a few counts. Genes here carry mouse names. The read is 1 residue too short to cover the CDR3 end, so that end is filled in from the germline J gene. This chain links TRBV1 with TRBJ2-7, with TRBD2 matching 9 bases. J gave up 6 bases and V 3 bases, and 3 bases lay outside the gene matches. The germline V gene encodes CDR1 NSQYPW and CDR2 LRSPGD (reference sequence). This CDR3 is 13 amino acids long. The CDR3 bases that were read are TGCACCTGCAGTGCGACTGGGGGTGGTGAACAGTAC. Amino acids: CTCSATGGGEQY. The entire CDR3 reads CTCSATGGGEQYF.

Regarding this clone: All gene names here are mouse names. The read ends 1 residue shy of where the CDR3 ends; the end is completed using the germline J gene. The V and J genes are TRBV19 and TRBJ2-4, with a possible D match to TRBD2 (6 bases). The CDR3 totals 13 residues. CDR1 FNHDT and CDR2 SITEND come from the germline V gene (reference sequence). Between the trimmed V and J ends, which lost 4 bases and 3 bases, there was a span of 9 bases. The CDR3 loop is CASSWGLQNTLYF. The covered CDR3 bases are TGTGCCAGCAGTTGGGGACTCCAAAACACCTTGTAC. Looking up the rest from reference TRBV19 and TRBJ2-4 gives the full variable domain: GGIITQTPKFLIGQEGQKLTLKCQQNFNHDTMYWYRQDSGKGLRLIYYSITENDLQKGDLSEGYDASREKKSSFSLTVTSAQKNEMAVFLCASSWGLQNTLYFGAGTRLSVL.

This clone appeared a few times. Mouse gene names and germline throughout. Read coverage stops 1 residue before the CDR3 terminus; the germline J gene supplies the remainder. The chain employs TRBV13-2 and TRBJ1-2, with a weak D call TRBD1 (6 bases). The CDR3 loop spans 15 amino acids. With 0 bases removed from V and 4 bases from J, the gap between germline ends came to 13 bases. Germline V gene sequence: CDR1 NNHNN, CDR2 SYGAGS (reference sequence). This CDR3 is CASGDAGQGSSDYTF. The CDR3 bases that were read are TGTGCCAGCGGTGATGCTGGGCAGGGGTCCTCCGACTACACC.

As concerns this clone: Gene names are mouse gene names. The CDR3 is cut off 1 residue early in the read; its end comes from the germline J gene. This chain links TRBV5 with TRBJ1-1, with a tentative D call TRBD1 (6 bases). The V gene's germline CDR1 is LGHNA and CDR2 YNLKQL (reference sequence). Trimming removed 3 bases at V and 0 bases at J, with 11 bases between. This CDR3 is built from 15 residues. The CDR3 bases that were read are TGTGCCAGCAGCCACGCGGGACAAGCAAACACAGAAGTCTTC. Protein: CASSHAGQANTEVF. From start to end, the CDR3 is CASSHAGQANTEVFF.

As regards this clone: The germline and genes are mouse ones. The sequence runs out 1 residue before the end of the CDR3; the remainder is reconstructed from the germline J gene. The rearrangement links TRBV13-1 to TRBJ1-1, with D possibly being TRBD1 (5 bases). The V gene lost 0 bases and the J gene lost 0 bases, with 9 bases spanning the gap. In germline, CDR1 is NSHNY, CDR2 SYGAGN. The CDR3 length is 15 residues. The covered CDR3 bases are TGTGCCAGCAGTGATGCATGGGGGACAAACACAGAAGTCTTC. Translated: CASSDAWGTNTEVF. The whole CDR3 is CASSDAWGTNTEVFF.

On this clone: The gene symbols are mouse symbols. Read coverage stops 1 residue before the CDR3 terminus; the germline J gene supplies the remainder. The chain has TRBV20 and TRBJ2-1; 10 nucleotides align to TRBD2. The length of the CDR3 is 13 residues. The ends lost 6 bases at V and 3 bases at J; junction bases unmatched: 2. Germline V gene sequence: CDR1 GFQATS, CDR2 STVNSAI. The CDR3 loop reads CGARTGGYAEQFF. The CDR3 bases that were read are TGTGGTGCCCGGACTGGGGGCTATGCTGAGCAGTTC.